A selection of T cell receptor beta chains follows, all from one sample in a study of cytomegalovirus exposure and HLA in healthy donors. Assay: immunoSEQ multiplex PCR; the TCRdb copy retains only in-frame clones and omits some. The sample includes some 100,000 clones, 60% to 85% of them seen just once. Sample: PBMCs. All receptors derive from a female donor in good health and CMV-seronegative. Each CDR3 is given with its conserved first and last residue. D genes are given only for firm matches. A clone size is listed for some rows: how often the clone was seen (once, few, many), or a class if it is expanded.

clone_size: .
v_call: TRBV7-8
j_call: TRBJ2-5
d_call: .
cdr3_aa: CASSLGVGGRSETQYF
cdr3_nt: TGTGCCAGCAGCTTAGGGGTGGGGGGGCGGTCAGAGACCCAGTACTTC

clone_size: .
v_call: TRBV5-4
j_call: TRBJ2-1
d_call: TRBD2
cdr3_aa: CASSRSSGGAHNEQFF
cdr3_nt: TGTGCCAGCAGCAGATCTAGCGGGGGGGCCCACAATGAGCAGTTCTTC

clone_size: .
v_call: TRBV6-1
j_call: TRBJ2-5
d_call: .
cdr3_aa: CASSPRTVAQETQYF
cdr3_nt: TGTGCCAGCAGTCCCAGGACAGTAGCTCAAGAGACCCAGTACTTC

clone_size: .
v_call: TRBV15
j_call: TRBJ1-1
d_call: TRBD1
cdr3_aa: CATSRALPGQGDTEAFF
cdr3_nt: TGTGCCACCAGCAGAGCTTTGCCGGGACAGGGTGACACTGAAGCTTTCTTT

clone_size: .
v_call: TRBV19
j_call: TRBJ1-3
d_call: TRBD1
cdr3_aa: CASSIVQGARGNTIYF
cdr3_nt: TGTGCCAGTAGTATAGTTCAGGGGGCGCGAGGAAACACCATATATTTT

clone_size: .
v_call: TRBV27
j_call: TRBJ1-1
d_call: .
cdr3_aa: CASTGGTEAFF
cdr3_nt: TGTGCCAGCACCGGGGGGACTGAAGCTTTCTTT

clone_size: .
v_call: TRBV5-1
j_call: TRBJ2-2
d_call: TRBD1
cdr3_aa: CASSLVPLTGGNTGELFF
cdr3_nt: TGCGCCAGCAGCTTGGTCCCTCTGACAGGGGGGAACACCGGGGAGCTGTTTTTT

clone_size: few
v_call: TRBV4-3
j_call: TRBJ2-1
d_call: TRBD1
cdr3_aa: CASSQQTGGPYNEQFF
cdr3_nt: TGCGCCAGCAGCCAACAGACAGGGGGACCCTACAATGAGCAGTTCTTC

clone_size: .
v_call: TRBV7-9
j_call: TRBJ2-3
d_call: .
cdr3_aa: CASSLLEGTQYF
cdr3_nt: TGTGCCAGCAGCTTACTAGAGGGAACGCAGTATTTT

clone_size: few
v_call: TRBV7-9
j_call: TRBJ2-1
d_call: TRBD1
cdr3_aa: CASSLVTGYRNEQFF
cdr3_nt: TGTGCCAGCAGCTTAGTGACAGGGTATCGCAATGAGCAGTTCTTC

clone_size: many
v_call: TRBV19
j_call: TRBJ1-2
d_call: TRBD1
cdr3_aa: CASSIDSQGDYGYTF
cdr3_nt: TGTGCCAGTAGTATAGACTCGCAGGGGGACTATGGCTACACCTTC

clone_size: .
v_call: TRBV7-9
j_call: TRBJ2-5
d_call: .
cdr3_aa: CASSGGENNQETQYF
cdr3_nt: TGTGCCAGCAGCGGAGGGGAAAATAACCAAGAGACCCAGTACTTC

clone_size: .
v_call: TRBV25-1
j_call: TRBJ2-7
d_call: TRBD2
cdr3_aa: CASTGGTSEQYF
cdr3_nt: TGTGCCAGCACCGGGGGGACTTCCGAGCAGTACTTC

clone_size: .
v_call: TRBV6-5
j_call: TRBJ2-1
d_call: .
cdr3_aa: CASLGGGRGEQFF
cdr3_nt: TGTGCCAGCTTGGGGGGGGGCCGGGGTGAGCAGTTCTTC

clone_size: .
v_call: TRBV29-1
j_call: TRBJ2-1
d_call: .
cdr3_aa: CSVGDGRAYNEQFF
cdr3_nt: TGCAGCGTTGGTGATGGCAGGGCCTACAATGAGCAGTTCTTC

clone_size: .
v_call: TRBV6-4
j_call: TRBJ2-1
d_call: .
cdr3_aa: CASKGRGRLYNEQFF
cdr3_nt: TGTGCCAGCAAAGGGCGGGGGCGTCTCTACAATGAGCAGTTCTTC

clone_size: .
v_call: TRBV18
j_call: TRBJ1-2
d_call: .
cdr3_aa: CASSPPSQAHYGYTF
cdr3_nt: TGTGCCAGCTCACCACCATCACAGGCTCACTATGGCTACACCTTC

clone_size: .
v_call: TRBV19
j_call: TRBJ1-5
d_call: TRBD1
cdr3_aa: CASSRETGQGGGPQHF
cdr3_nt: TGTGCCAGTAGCCGAGAGACGGGACAGGGCGGTGGGCCCCAGCATTTT

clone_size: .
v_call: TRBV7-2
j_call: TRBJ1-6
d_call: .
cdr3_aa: CASSQGEPLHF
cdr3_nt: TGTGCCAGCAGCCAAGGGGAACCCCTCCACTTT

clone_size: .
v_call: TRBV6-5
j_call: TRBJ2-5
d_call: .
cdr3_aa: CASMEQGGKKTQYF
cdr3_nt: TGTGCCAGCATGGAGCAGGGGGGCAAAAAGACCCAGTACTTC

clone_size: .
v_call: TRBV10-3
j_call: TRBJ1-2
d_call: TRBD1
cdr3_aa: CAINSGGLSNYGYTF
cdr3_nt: TGTGCCATCAACTCAGGGGGCCTATCTAACTATGGCTACACCTTC

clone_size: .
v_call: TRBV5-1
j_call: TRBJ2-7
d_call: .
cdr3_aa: CASSLSLGGRSGEQYF
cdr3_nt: TGCGCCAGCAGCTTGAGCTTAGGAGGACGGAGTGGCGAGCAGTACTTC

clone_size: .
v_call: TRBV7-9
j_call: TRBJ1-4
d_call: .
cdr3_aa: CASSPQVGKLFF
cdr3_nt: TGTGCCAGCAGCCCTCAGGTTGGAAAACTGTTTTTT

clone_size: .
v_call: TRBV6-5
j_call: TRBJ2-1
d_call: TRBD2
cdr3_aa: CASSPRLALSHEQFF
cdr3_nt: TGTGCCAGCAGCCCCAGACTAGCGCTCTCTCATGAGCAGTTCTTC

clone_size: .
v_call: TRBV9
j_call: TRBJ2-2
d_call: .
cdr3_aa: CASSVDAVPGELFF
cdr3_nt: TGTGCCAGCAGCGTAGATGCAGTCCCCGGGGAGCTGTTTTTT

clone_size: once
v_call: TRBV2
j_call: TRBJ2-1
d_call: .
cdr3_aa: CASKVRQGGLEGLGEQFF
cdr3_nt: TGTGCCAGCAAAGTCAGACAGGGGGGACTAGAGGGTCTCGGTGAGCAGTTCTTC

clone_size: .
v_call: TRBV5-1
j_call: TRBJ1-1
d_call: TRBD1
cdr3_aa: CASSLSSTGAEAFF
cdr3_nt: TGCGCCAGCAGCTTGTCCTCGACAGGGGCTGAAGCTTTCTTT

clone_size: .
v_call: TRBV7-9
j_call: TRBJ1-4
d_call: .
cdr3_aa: CASIDTGLSEKLFF
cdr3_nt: TGTGCCAGCATCGACACAGGGCTGAGTGAAAAACTGTTTTTT

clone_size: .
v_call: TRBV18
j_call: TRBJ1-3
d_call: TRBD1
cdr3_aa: CASSLRQGSDTIYF
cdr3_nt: TGTGCCAGCTCGCTAAGACAGGGATCGGACACCATATATTTT

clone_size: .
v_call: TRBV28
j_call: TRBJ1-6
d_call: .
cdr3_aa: CASSPSTGFPSNSPLHF
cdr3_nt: TGTGCCAGCAGTCCGTCGACAGGCTTCCCTTCCAATTCACCCCTCCACTTT

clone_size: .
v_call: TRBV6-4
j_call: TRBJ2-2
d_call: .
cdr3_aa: CASSDSVGGNTGELFF
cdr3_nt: TGTGCCAGCAGTGACTCGGTGGGGGGGAACACCGGGGAGCTGTTTTTT

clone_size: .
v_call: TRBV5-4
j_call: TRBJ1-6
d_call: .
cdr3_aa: CASSILTGNSPLHF
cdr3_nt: TGTGCCAGCAGCATCCTAACAGGGAATTCACCCCTCCACTTT

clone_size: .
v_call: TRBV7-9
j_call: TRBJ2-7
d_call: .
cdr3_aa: CASSLVQGWGGEQYF
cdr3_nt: TGTGCCAGCAGCTTAGTGCAGGGCTGGGGAGGAGAGCAGTACTTC

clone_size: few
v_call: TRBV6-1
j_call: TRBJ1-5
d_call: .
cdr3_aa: CASSDSIYNQPQHF
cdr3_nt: TGTGCCAGCAGTGACTCTATTTACAATCAGCCCCAGCATTTT

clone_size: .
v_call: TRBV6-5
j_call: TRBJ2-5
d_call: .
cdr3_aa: CASGRAGMEETQYF
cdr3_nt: TGTGCCAGCGGTAGGGCGGGAATGGAAGAGACCCAGTACTTC